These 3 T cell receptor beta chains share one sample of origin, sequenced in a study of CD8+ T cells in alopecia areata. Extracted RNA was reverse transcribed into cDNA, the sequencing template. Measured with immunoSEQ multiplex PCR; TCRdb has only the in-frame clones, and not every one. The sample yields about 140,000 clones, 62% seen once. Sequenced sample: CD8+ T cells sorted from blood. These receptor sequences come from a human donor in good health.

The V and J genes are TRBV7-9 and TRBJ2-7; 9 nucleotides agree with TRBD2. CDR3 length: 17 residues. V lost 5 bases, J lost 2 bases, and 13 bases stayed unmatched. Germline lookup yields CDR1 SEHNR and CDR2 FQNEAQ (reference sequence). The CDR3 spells CASSPRQTSGLTYEQYF. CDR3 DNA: TGTGCCAGCAGCCCACGCCAAACTAGCGGGCTAACCTACGAGCAGTACTTC. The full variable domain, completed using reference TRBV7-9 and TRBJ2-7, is DTGVSQNPRHKITKRGQNVTFRCDPISEHNRLYWYRQTLGQGPEFLTYFQNEAQLEKSRLLSDRFSAERPKGSFSTLEIQRTEQGDSAMYLCASSPRQTSGLTYEQYFGPGTRLTVT.

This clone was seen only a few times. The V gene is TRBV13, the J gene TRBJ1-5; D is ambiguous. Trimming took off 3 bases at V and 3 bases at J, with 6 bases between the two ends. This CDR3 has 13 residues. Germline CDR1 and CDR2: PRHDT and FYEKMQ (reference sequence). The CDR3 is CASSLGANQPQHF. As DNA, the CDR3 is TGTGCCAGCAGCTTGGGAGCCAATCAGCCCCAGCATTTT. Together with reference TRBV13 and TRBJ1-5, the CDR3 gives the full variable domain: AAGVIQSPRHLIKEKRETATLKCYPIPRHDTVYWYQQGPGQDPQFLISFYEKMQSDKGSIPDRFSAQQFSDYHSELNMSSLELGDSALYFCASSLGANQPQHFGDGTRLSIL.

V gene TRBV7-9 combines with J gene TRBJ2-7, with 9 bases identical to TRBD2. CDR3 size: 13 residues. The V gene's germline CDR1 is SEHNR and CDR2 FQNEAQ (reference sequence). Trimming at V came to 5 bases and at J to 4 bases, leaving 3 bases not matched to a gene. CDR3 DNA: TGTGCCAGCAGCCCGAGCGGGAGGTACGAGCAGTACTTC. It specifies CASSPSGRYEQYF.